A single sample is the source of the 13 T cell receptor beta chains below, sequenced in a study of CD8+CD57+ T cells in acquired aplastic anemia. All sequencing subjects had displayed CD8+CD57+ cell expansion on flow cytometry. Template material for TCR beta VDJ and CDR3 profiling consisted of genomic DNA. TCRdb ran MiXCR on the reads and lists one entry per CDR3 protein. Of about 160,000 distinct CDR3 sequences listed, 65% to 75% are singletons. Sequenced: sorted CD4+, CD8+, or CD8+CD57+ T cells (not recorded which) from PBMCs. These receptors were collected from a human donor with aplastic anemia.

The chain is built from TRBV24-1 and TRBJ2-7; TRBD1 might be the D (6 bases). V dropped 3 bases and J dropped 4 bases, with 6 bases sitting between them. The CDR3 extends over 12 amino acids. CDR1 and CDR2 from the germline V gene are KGHDR and SFDVKD. In DNA form, the CDR3 reads TGTGCCACCAGTGATAGGGGGTACGAGCAGTACTTC. Residues: CATSDRGYEQYF.

The V call is TRBV7-9, the J call TRBJ2-3, with a possible D match to TRBD1 (5 bases). The CDR3 is 15 residues long. Trimming pared 5 bases from V and 0 bases from J, leaving 12 bases between. Germline assignment: CDR1 SEHNR and CDR2 FQNEAQ (reference sequence). The CDR3 DNA reads as TGTGCCAGCAGCGCCCAGGGATTCAGCACAGATACGCAGTATTTT. It translates to CASSAQGFSTDTQYF.

The genes are TRBV10-3 and TRBJ2-5; 8 nucleotides align to TRBD1. Germline CDR1 ENHRY, CDR2 SYGVKD. Trimming took 8 bases from V and 4 from J; bases not matched to a gene: 9. The CDR3 is 14 residues long. The CDR3 nucleotides are TGTGCCATCGGCCAAGGGACAGGACGAGAGACCCAGTACTTC. Protein sequence: CAIGQGTGRETQYF.

The rearrangement joins TRBV7-2 to TRBJ2-7; D could derive from TRBD1 or TRBD2 (6 bases each). Per the germline V gene, CDR1 is SGHTA and CDR2 is FQGNSA. This CDR3 comprises 16 residues. The germline V and J ends were trimmed by 5 bases and 5 bases, with 22 bases remaining between them. The CDR3: CASSIDLGQRGHEQYF. The CDR3 region has the DNA TGTGCCAGCAGCATCGACCTGGGTCAACGGGGGCACGAGCAGTACTTC.

This chain links TRBV20-1 with TRBJ2-7; D gene uncertain. Trimming removed 6 bases from V and 2 bases from J, with 14 bases in between. CDR3 length: 13 residues. CDR1 is DFQATT, CDR2 SNEGSKA, per germline (reference sequence). Written as DNA, the CDR3 is TGCAGTGCCCATGTGGGCTCAACCTACGAGCAGTACTTC. Protein product: CSAHVGSTYEQYF.

This clonotype is a singleton in its sample. This chain uses TRBV29-1 with TRBJ2-3, with 13 bases that match TRBD2. J gave up 1 base and V 8 bases, and 6 bases lay outside the gene matches. This CDR3 contains 15 residues. Germline lookup yields CDR1 SQVTM and CDR2 ANQGSEA. The CDR3 spells CSSGLAGAGTDTQYF. For the CDR3, the DNA is TGCAGCTCCGGACTAGCGGGAGCAGGCACAGATACGCAGTATTTT.

This clonotype was seen more than once but under ten times. The rearrangement uses TRBV3-1 and TRBJ1-1; D not certain. The germline CDR1 and CDR2 sequences are LGHDT and YNNKEL (reference sequence). Trimming left V 0 bases short and J 1 base short, with 6 bases between. The CDR3 has 14 amino acids. The CDR3 loop is CASSQDGANTEAFF. In DNA, the CDR3 is TGTGCCAGCAGCCAAGACGGCGCGAACACTGAAGCTTTCTTT.

This clonotype came up a few times. J is TRBJ2-2 and V is TRBV24-1; no clear D gene. Germline V lookup: CDR1 KGHDR, CDR2 SFDVKD. There are 13 residues in the CDR3. V shed 4 bases and J shed 7 bases, with 9 bases lying between them. CDR3 loop: CATSEYFDGELFF. In DNA form, the CDR3 reads TGTGCCACCAGTGAGTACTTCGACGGGGAGCTGTTTTTT.

This clonotype was seen once. The J gene is TRBJ1-1, the V gene TRBV9; D is unclear. Trimming cost V 0 bases and J 7 bases, with 13 bases left between them. CDR3 length equals 14 residues. Looked up from germline, CDR1 is SGDLS and CDR2 is YYNGEE. The CDR3 protein is CASSVDRRLGEAFF. The CDR3 DNA follows: TGTGCCAGCAGCGTAGATCGCCGGCTCGGTGAAGCTTTCTTT. The full variable domain, with the rest looked up from reference TRBV9 and TRBJ1-1, is DSGVTQTPKHLITATGQRVTLRCSPRSGDLSVYWYQQSLDQGLQFLIQYYNGEERAKGNILERFSAQQFPDLHSELNLSSLELGDSALYFCASSVDRRLGEAFFGQGTRLTVV.

This clonotype was seen a few times. The genes are TRBV7-4 and TRBJ2-7; 7 positions agree with TRBD2. The J segment lost 7 bases and the V segment lost 7 bases, leaving 7 bases of the junction unmatched. The CDR3 is 12 residues long. Germline assignment: CDR1 SGHVT and CDR2 SQSDAQ. CDR3 in DNA: TGTGCCAGCATTCGGCAGGGAGGGGAGCAGTACTTC. Encoded protein: CASIRQGGEQYF. Based on the CDR3 plus reference TRBV7-4 and TRBJ2-7, the full variable domain is GAGVSQSPRYKVAKRGRDVALRCDSISGHVTLYWYRQTLGQGSEVLTYSQSDAQRDKSGRPSGRFSAERPERSVSTLKIQRTEQGDSAVYLCASIRQGGEQYFGPGTRLTVT.

The chain couples TRBV19 to TRBJ2-7; the match to TRBD1 covers 10 bases. CDR3 length equals 14 residues. V dropped 6 bases and J dropped 2; count of bases not matched to a gene: 4. Germline lookup yields CDR1 LNHDA and CDR2 SQIVND (reference sequence). The CDR3 bases are TGTGCCAGTAGCTTGACAGGGGGCGCCTACGAGCAGTACTTC. This codes for CASSLTGGAYEQYF.

The CDR3, as DNA: TGTGCCAGCAGCTCCGAGACAGCTTTTAGCAATCAGCCCCAGCATTTT. Its translation: CASSSETAFSNQPQHF. V and J are TRBV7-8 and TRBJ1-5, with D tentatively TRBD1 (5 bases). CDR1 and CDR2 (germline): SGHVS, FQNEAQ. V shed 4 bases and J shed 0 bases, with 13 bases lying between them. This CDR3 comprises 16 residues.

The gene calls are TRBV25-1 and TRBJ2-7; D might be TRBD1 (5 bases). Per germline, CDR1 MGHDK and CDR2 SYGVNS. This CDR3 region has 11 residues. Trimming removed 10 bases from V and 9 bases from J, with 16 bases in between. The CDR3 DNA sequence: TGTGCCACCAGGGTGGCCTCAGCGCAGTACTTC. Translating gives CATRVASAQYF.